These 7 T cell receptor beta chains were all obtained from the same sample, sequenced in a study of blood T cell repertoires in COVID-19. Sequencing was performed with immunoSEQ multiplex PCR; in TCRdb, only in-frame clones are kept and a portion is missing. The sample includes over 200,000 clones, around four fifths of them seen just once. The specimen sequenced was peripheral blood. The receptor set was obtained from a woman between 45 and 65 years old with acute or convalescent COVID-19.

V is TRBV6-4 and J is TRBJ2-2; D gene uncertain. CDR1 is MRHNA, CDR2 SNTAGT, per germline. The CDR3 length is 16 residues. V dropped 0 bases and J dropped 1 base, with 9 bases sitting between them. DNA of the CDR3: TGTGCCAGCAGTGACTCTGGGCAGGTGAACACCGGGGAGCTGTTTTTT. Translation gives CASSDSGQVNTGELFF.

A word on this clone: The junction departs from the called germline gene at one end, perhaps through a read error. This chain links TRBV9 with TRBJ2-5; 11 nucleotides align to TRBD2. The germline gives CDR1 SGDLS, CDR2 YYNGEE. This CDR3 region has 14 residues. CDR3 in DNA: TGTGCCAGCCAGGGGACTAGCGGCCAAGGGACCCAGTACTTC. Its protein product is CASQGTSGQGTQYF.

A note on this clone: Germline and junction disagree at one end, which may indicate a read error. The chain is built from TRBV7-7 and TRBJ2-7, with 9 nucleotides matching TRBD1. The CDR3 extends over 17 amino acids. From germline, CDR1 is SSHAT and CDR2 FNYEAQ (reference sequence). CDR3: CASSAGTRDRVRYEQYF. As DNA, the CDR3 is TGTGCTAGCAGCGCTGGCACCCGGGACAGGGTTCGCTACGAGCAGTACTTC.

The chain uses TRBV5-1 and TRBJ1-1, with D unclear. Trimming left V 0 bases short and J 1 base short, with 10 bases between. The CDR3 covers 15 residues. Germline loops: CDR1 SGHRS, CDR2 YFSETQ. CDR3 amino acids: CASSLVQEGNTEAFF. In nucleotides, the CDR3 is TGCGCCAGCAGCTTGGTTCAGGAGGGGAACACTGAAGCTTTCTTT.

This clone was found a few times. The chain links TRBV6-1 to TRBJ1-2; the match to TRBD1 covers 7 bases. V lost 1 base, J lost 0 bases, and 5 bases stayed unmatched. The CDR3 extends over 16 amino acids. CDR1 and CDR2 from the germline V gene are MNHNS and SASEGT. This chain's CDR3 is CASSEVGQASNYGYTF. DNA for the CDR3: TGTGCCAGCAGTGAAGTTGGACAGGCTTCTAACTATGGCTACACCTTC.

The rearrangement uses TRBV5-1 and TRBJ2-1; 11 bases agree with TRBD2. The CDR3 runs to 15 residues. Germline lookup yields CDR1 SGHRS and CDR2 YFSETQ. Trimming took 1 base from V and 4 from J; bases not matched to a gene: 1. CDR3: CASSLTSGSYNEQFF. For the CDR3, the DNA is TGCGCCAGCAGCTTGACTAGCGGGAGTTACAATGAGCAGTTCTTC.

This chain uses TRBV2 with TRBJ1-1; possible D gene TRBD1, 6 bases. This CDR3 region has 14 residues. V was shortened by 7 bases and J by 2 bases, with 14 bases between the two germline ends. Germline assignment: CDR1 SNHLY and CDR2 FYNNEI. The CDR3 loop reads CASTLQGINTEAFF. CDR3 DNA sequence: TGTGCCAGCACCCTACAGGGAATCAACACTGAAGCTTTCTTT.